A selection of T cell receptor beta chains follows, all from one sample in a study of tumor-infiltrating lymphocytes in localized non-small cell lung cancer. TCRdb's table, derived via immunoSEQ multiplex PCR, lists solely in-frame clones and lacks some. The sample carries roughly 25,000 clones, roughly 70% recorded once. The sample taken for sequencing was lung tumor tissue. The receptors originated from a human donor with non-small cell lung cancer. Both conserved end residues are part of each CDR3. Fields, in order: J gene, clone size, D gene, V gene, CDR3 protein, CDR3 DNA. A D gene is named only where the DNA matches it firmly. Expanded clones are given a class, and other clones once, few, many or no size at all.

>TRBJ2-4|-|-|TRBV5-6
CASSSGYSGGYIQYF
TGTGCCAGCAGCTCGGGTTATTCGGGGGGCTACATTCAGTACTTC
>TRBJ2-2|-|-|TRBV10-3
CATRQEGGAGELFF
TGTGCCACTCGACAGGAGGGGGGAGCCGGGGAGCTGTTTTTT
>TRBJ2-5|-|TRBD1|TRBV6-5
CASSRTGRETQYF
TGTGCCAGCAGTCGGACAGGGAGGGAGACCCAGTACTTC
>TRBJ2-3|-|-|TRBV4-1
CASATGEGTQYF
TGCGCCAGCGCCACAGGGGAGGGTACGCAGTATTTT
>TRBJ1-1|-|-|TRBV19
CASSLSGEAEAFF
TGTGCCAGTAGTCTCTCAGGGGAGGCTGAAGCTTTCTTT
>TRBJ2-5|-|-|TRBV7-9
CASSLPLGGRETQYF
TGTGCCAGCAGCTTACCCTTGGGGGGACGAGAGACCCAGTACTTC
>TRBJ1-1|-|-|TRBV6-5
CASSYSSAFLNTEAFF
TGTGCCAGCAGTTACTCGAGTGCGTTCTTGAACACTGAAGCTTTCTTT
>TRBJ2-7|-|-|TRBV9
CASSVGPGDEQYF
TGTGCCAGCAGCGTAGGACCAGGGGACGAGCAGTACTTC
>TRBJ2-3|-|-|TRBV28
CASSFWAGARLDTQYF
TGTGCCAGCAGTTTCTGGGCGGGGGCTAGGTTGGATACGCAGTATTTT
>TRBJ2-2|-|-|TRBV5-4
CASSPGITTGELFF
TGTGCCAGCAGCCCCGGGATCACTACCGGGGAGCTGTTTTTT
>TRBJ1-4|once|-|TRBV2
CASRQGDATNEKLFF
TGTGCCAGCAGACAAGGGGACGCAACTAATGAAAAACTGTTTTTT
>TRBJ2-7|-|-|TRBV15
CATSRDDPITPEYF
TGTGCCACCAGCAGAGATGACCCGATTACGCCGGAGTACTTC
>TRBJ2-7|few|-|TRBV5-1
CASSWGQGITSYEQYF
TGCGCCAGCAGCTGGGGCCAGGGCATTACCAGCTACGAGCAGTACTTC
>TRBJ2-1|-|TRBD2|TRBV29-1
CSVVIAGVEQFF
TGCAGCGTTGTTATAGCGGGAGTTGAGCAGTTCTTC
>TRBJ1-3|-|TRBD1|TRBV7-9
CASSLAGRGPGNTIYF
TGTGCCAGCAGCTTAGCAGGGAGGGGGCCTGGAAACACCATATATTTT
>TRBJ2-5|-|TRBD2|TRBV7-6
CASSLGQAGLFGTQYF
TGTGCCAGCAGCTTAGGGCAAGCGGGATTATTCGGGACCCAGTACTTC
>TRBJ2-3|-|TRBD2|TRBV9
CASSVDREGDTQYF
TGTGCCAGCAGCGTAGATAGGGAGGGAGATACGCAGTATTTT
>TRBJ2-5|-|TRBD1|TRBV5-1
CASSFQGDQETQYF
TGCGCCAGCAGCTTTCAGGGGGACCAAGAGACCCAGTACTTC
>TRBJ1-2|-|TRBD1|TRBV2
CASSSTGGGYTF
TGTGCCAGCAGTTCGACAGGGGGTGGCTACACCTTC
>TRBJ2-7|-|TRBD2|TRBV6-6
CASSYRAGGSEQYF
TGTGCCAGCAGTTACCGAGCGGGAGGCTCCGAGCAGTACTTC
>TRBJ2-7|-|TRBD1|TRBV28
CASSTGTGGGEQYF
TGTGCCAGCAGTACCGGGACAGGGGGAGGCGAGCAGTACTTC
>TRBJ2-7|-|-|TRBV10-3
CAILGEGRDEQYF
TGTGCCATCCTGGGAGAGGGGAGAGACGAGCAGTACTTC
>TRBJ2-1|-|TRBD2|TRBV4-3
CASSQGLAGGREQFF
TGCGCCAGCAGCCAAGGACTAGCGGGAGGAAGAGAGCAGTTCTTC
>TRBJ1-1|few|-|TRBV7-3
CASSLNAATQEAFF
TGTGCCAGCAGCTTAAACGCAGCCACTCAGGAAGCTTTCTTT
>TRBJ2-1|-|TRBD2|TRBV7-2
CASRRGAGGNEQFF
TGTGCCAGCCGAAGAGGAGCGGGAGGCAATGAGCAGTTCTTC
>TRBJ1-6|-|-|TRBV30
CAYLNSRSYNSPLHF
TGTGCCTACTTAAACTCAAGATCTTATAATTCACCCCTCCACTTT
>TRBJ2-1|-|TRBD1|TRBV7-3
CASTIDRGPFNEQFF
TGTGCCAGTACTATCGACAGGGGGCCCTTCAATGAGCAGTTCTTC